These 20 T cell receptor beta chains share one sample of origin, sequenced in a study of blood T cell repertoires in COVID-19. Method: immunoSEQ multiplex PCR; TCRdb's copy keeps in-frame clones and lacks some. Among about 190,000 clones listed, roughly 80% were seen once. The sequenced material came from peripheral blood. The receptors originated from a man aged 45 to 65 who had recovered from COVID-19.

V is TRBV19 and J is TRBJ2-7, with D possibly matching TRBD2 (6 bases). The CDR3 contains 14 residues. The ends were cut back, 3 bases at V and 2 bases at J, with 11 bases in the middle. Germline values: CDR1 LNHDA, CDR2 SQIVND (reference sequence). Here the CDR3 DNA reads TGTGCCAGTAGTATTCAGCCGGGGGCCTACGAGCAGTACTTC. This codes for CASSIQPGAYEQYF.

This clone occurred once. J is TRBJ1-2 and V is TRBV18; no reliable D call. The CDR3 consists of 15 residues. Trimming left V 2 bases short and J 2 bases short, with 12 bases between. Germline V gene data show CDR1 as KGHSH and CDR2 as LQKENI. CDR3 in amino acids: CASSPSQRLNYGYTF. The CDR3 DNA reads as TGTGCCAGCTCACCATCACAGAGACTAAACTATGGCTACACCTTC.

V is TRBV28 and J is TRBJ2-3, with D hard to call. The CDR3 totals 11 residues. V shed 6 bases and J shed 8 bases, with 9 bases lying between them. CDR1 is MDHEN, CDR2 SYDVKM, per germline. The CDR3 protein is CASSPFGTQYF. CDR3 coding DNA: TGTGCCAGCAGCCCCTTCGGTACGCAGTATTTT.

This clone came up once. This rearrangement joins TRBV4-2 to TRBJ2-1; D remains unclear. V was shortened by 1 base and J by 2 bases, with 9 bases between the two germline ends. The CDR3 sequence is 15 residues long. The germline CDR1 and CDR2 sequences are LGHNA and YNFKEQ. CDR3 residues: CASSQGQKTYNEQFF. The CDR3 DNA sequence: TGTGCCAGCAGCCAAGGGCAGAAAACCTACAATGAGCAGTTCTTC.

This chain connects TRBV21-1 to TRBJ2-1; the DNA was not compared with TRBD2, the D call given in the table. TRBV21-1 is given as a pseudogene. The CDR3 runs to 16 residues. The CDR3 nucleotides are TGTGCCAGCAGCATTGTACCGACTAGTCTCGTCTATGAGCAGTTCTTC. Protein sequence: CASSIVPTSLVYEQFF.

The table lists this clone with a few counts. The chain is built from TRBV4-2 and TRBJ2-5, with 8 bases matching TRBD2. The CDR3 loop spans 17 amino acids. V lost 1 base and J lost 0; bases outside the gene matches: 7. Germline V gene lookup returns CDR1 LGHNA and CDR2 YNFKEQ. CDR3 sequence: CASSQVAGGDYQETQYF. CDR3 nucleotide sequence: TGTGCCAGCAGCCAAGTGGCGGGAGGAGATTACCAAGAGACCCAGTACTTC.

This chain's CDR3 is CASSLGASGSYEQYF. CDR3 in DNA: TGTGCCAGCAGCTTAGGGGCTAGCGGGTCCTACGAGCAGTACTTC. The chain carries TRBV7-2 and TRBJ2-7, with 8 bases identical to TRBD2. With 1 base clipped from V and 1 base from J, the junction kept 3 bases outside the gene matches. Germline CDR1 and CDR2: SGHTA and FQGNSA. The CDR3 loop spans 15 amino acids.

This chain connects TRBV6-5 to TRBJ2-7; 7 nucleotides align to TRBD2. Germline-derived CDR1 and CDR2 are MNHEY and SVGAGI. This CDR3 comprises 14 residues. Germline trimming cut 10 bases from V and 5 bases from J; bases unmatched to any gene: 14. The CDR3 DNA sequence: TGTGCCAACAAGGTGGAGCGGGGTTGGCACGAGCAGTACTTC. Protein sequence: CANKVERGWHEQYF.

The rearrangement uses TRBV5-6 and TRBJ1-2; 10 bases are a match to TRBD1. The V gene end was trimmed by 4 bases and the J gene end by 3 bases; junction bases not matched to a gene: 6. The CDR3 consists of 15 residues. Germline lookup yields CDR1 SGHDT and CDR2 YYEEEE. The CDR3 spells CASSQTGGEDYGYTF. As DNA, the CDR3 is TGTGCCAGCAGCCAGACAGGGGGCGAGGACTATGGCTACACCTTC.

For this clone: The DNA is left out, because the CDR3 cannot be placed on it with certainty; the CDR3 is given as TCRdb lists it. The V call is TRBV21-1, the J call TRBJ2-7; TRBD2, as called in the table, went unchecked against the DNA. TRBV21-1 is a documented pseudogene. Termini included, the CDR3 measures 14 amino acids. CDR3: CASVGEGNEWEQYF.

This clone was seen only once. This chain connects TRBV28 to TRBJ2-5; D ambiguous. The V end was cut by 3 bases, the J end by 2 bases, with 4 bases between. This CDR3 is built from 12 residues. The germline CDR1 and CDR2 sequences are MDHEN and SYDVKM. In DNA, the CDR3 is TGTGCCAGCAGTTTCCGGCAAGAGACCCAGTACTTC. It codes for CASSFRQETQYF.

The V and J genes are TRBV7-2 and TRBJ2-2; D perhaps matches TRBD2 (6 bases). This CDR3 is 13 amino acids long. Per the germline V gene, CDR1 is SGHTA and CDR2 is FQGNSA. With 4 bases removed from V and 6 bases from J, the gap between germline ends came to 9 bases. CDR3 in amino acids: CASSSTRAGELFF. The CDR3 DNA reads as TGTGCCAGCAGCTCGACTAGGGCCGGGGAGCTGTTTTTT.

The rearrangement links TRBV6-1 to TRBJ1-2, with D uncertain. The CDR3 covers 12 residues. V lost 1 base and J lost 4, with 4 bases in between. Per germline, CDR1 MNHNS and CDR2 SASEGT. CDR3 DNA sequence: TGTGCCAGCAGTGAAGGCAGCTATGGCTACACCTTC. This translates into CASSEGSYGYTF.

This clone was detected only once. This chain connects TRBV5-1 to TRBJ2-3; D unresolved. V lost 0 bases and J lost 2, with 7 bases in between. The CDR3 runs to 14 residues. The germline CDR1 and CDR2 sequences are SGHRS and YFSETQ. The CDR3 sequence: CASSLVQNTDTQYF. The DNA of the CDR3 is TGCGCCAGCAGCTTGGTACAGAACACAGATACGCAGTATTTT.

The chain links TRBV2 to TRBJ2-5; TRBD2 might be the D (5 bases). Germline V CDR1 and CDR2: SNHLY, FYNNEI. There are 16 residues in the CDR3. Trimming left V 0 bases short and J 4 bases short, with 15 bases between. The CDR3 reads CASSEAYGVTIETQYF. CDR3 sequence (DNA): TGTGCCAGCAGTGAAGCGTACGGGGTAACAATAGAGACCCAGTACTTC.

As regards this clone: Other DNA variants within this sample encode the same CDR3. The gene calls are TRBV30 and TRBJ1-2; TRBD1 might be the D (6 bases). Germline values: CDR1 GTSNPN, CDR2 SVGIG (reference sequence). This CDR3 region has 17 residues. V was pared by 3 bases and J by 4 bases, with 24 bases between. The CDR3 loop is CAWRLMPGESVVYGYTF. In DNA, the CDR3 is TGTGCCTGGAGACTTATGCCAGGGGAATCGGTGGTCTATGGCTACACCTTC.

This chain uses TRBV6-1 with TRBJ2-5, with D perhaps TRBD2 (6 bases). Germline loops: CDR1 MNHNS, CDR2 SASEGT. Trimming took 2 bases from V and 4 from J, leaving 11 bases between them. The CDR3 length is 14 residues. The CDR3 region has the DNA TGTGCCAGCAGTGAAATGCTAGCGAGAGAGACCCAGTACTTC. Amino acids: CASSEMLARETQYF.

This chain connects TRBV6-5 to TRBJ1-2, with TRBD1 identical over 7 bases. The CDR3 spans 15 residues. V was pared by 5 bases and J by 8 bases, with 14 bases of the junction left unmatched. The germline V gene has CDR1 MNHEY and CDR2 SVGAGI. The CDR3 coding sequence is TGTGCCAGCAGTCGGGGCGACAGGGAGTCTCGAGGCTACACCTTC. It yields the protein CASSRGDRESRGYTF.

The chain joins TRBV11-2 to TRBJ2-1, with D perhaps matching TRBD2 (6 bases). The germline CDR1 and CDR2 sequences are SGHAT and FQNNGV. This CDR3 contains 16 residues. V lost 2 bases and J 2 bases, leaving 13 bases between the germline ends. CDR3 protein: CASSLTGLGPYNEQFF. The CDR3 DNA is TGTGCCAGCAGCTTAACGGGACTGGGCCCCTACAATGAGCAGTTCTTC.

This clone showed up just a few times. J is TRBJ2-3 and V is TRBV24-1; 7 bases agree with TRBD1. This CDR3 is built from 15 residues. Germline loops: CDR1 KGHDR, CDR2 SFDVKD. V was pared by 3 bases and J by 6 bases, with 8 bases of the junction left unmatched. The DNA of the CDR3 is TGTGCCACCAGTGATCCGGGTAAGGGGGCGGATACGCAGTATTTT. Amino acid sequence: CATSDPGKGADTQYF.